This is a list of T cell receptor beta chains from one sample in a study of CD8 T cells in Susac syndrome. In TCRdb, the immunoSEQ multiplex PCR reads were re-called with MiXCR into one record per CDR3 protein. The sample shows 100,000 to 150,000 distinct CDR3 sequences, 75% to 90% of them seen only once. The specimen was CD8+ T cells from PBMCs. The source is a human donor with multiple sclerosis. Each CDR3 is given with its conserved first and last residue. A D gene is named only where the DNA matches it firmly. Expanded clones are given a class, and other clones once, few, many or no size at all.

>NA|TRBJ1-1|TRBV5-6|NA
TGTGCCAGCAGCGAGGTGGGGAACACTGAAGCTTTCTTT
CASSEVGNTEAFF
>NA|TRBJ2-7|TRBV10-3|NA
TGTGCCATCAGTCAGTTCAGAAGTGGGGACTCCTACGAGCAGTACTTC
CAISQFRSGDSYEQYF
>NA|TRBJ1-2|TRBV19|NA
TGTGCCAGTACCCCGCGGGGTCATGGCTACACCTTC
CASTPRGHGYTF
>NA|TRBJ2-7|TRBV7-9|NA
TGTGCCAGCAGCCTTGGCGACGGCGAGCAGTACTTC
CASSLGDGEQYF
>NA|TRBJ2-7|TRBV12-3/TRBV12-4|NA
TGTGCCAGCAGTCCCCTCGAGGGCTCCTACGAGCAGTACTTC
CASSPLEGSYEQYF
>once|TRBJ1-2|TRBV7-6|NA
TGTGCCAGCAGCTTAGAGGCGAGAAGGTACGAGGGCGTCTATGGCTACACCTTC
CASSLEARRYEGVYGYTF
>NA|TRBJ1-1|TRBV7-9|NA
TGTGCCAGCAGCGGCGGCAGGAACACTGAAGCTTTCTTT
CASSGGRNTEAFF
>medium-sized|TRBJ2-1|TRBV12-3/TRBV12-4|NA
TGTGCCAGCAGCTTAGGGGGGAATGAGCAGTTCTTC
CASSLGGNEQFF
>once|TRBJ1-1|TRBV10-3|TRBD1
TGTGCCATCAGTGAGGGACAGGCCATGAACACTGAAGCTTTCTTT
CAISEGQAMNTEAFF
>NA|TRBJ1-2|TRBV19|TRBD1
TGTGCCAGTAGTAGCTGGACAGGGAACTATGGCTACACCTTC
CASSSWTGNYGYTF
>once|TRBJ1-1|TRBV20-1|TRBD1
TGCAGTGCAAGAGGACAGGGAAGGGGAGTTACTGAAGCTTTCTTT
CSARGQGRGVTEAFF
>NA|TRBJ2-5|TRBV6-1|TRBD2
TGTGCCAGCAGTGAACAACTAGCGGGGGAGGAGGAGACCCAGTACTTC
CASSEQLAGEEETQYF
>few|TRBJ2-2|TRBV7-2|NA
TGTGCCAGCAGCTTAGACAGTCGGGCCGGGGAGCTGTTTTTT
CASSLDSRAGELFF
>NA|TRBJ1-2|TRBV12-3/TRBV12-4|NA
TGTGCCAGCAGCCGGGACCCGTCCGGTTATGGCTACACCTTC
CASSRDPSGYGYTF
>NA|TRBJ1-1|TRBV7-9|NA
TGTGCCAGCAGCCCCCCCCCTTCGAGCGGGAACACTGAAGCTTTCTTT
CASSPPPSSGNTEAFF
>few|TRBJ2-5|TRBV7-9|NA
TGTGCCAGCAGCGCCGAGCTGAAGACCCAGTACTTC
CASSAELKTQYF
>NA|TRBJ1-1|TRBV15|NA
TGTGCCACCAGTTTTTCCCGGGGCACTGAAGCTTTCTTT
CATSFSRGTEAFF
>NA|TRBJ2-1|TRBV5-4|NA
TGTGCCAGCAGCTTGGAGTTAGGCGGTTCCTACAATGAGCAGTTCTTC
CASSLELGGSYNEQFF
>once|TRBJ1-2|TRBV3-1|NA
TGTGCCAGCAGCCAAGAGGTGGGGGTGTTGCATGGCTACACCTTC
CASSQEVGVLHGYTF
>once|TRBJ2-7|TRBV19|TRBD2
TGTGCCAGTAGTATTTCGGGGGGACTCGGGTCCTACGAGCAGTACTTC
CASSISGGLGSYEQYF
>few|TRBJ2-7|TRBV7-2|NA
TGTGCCAGCAGCTTAGAAATGGGCGGTGAGCAGTACTTC
CASSLEMGGEQYF
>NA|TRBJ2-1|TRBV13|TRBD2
TGTGCCAGCAGCTCGGGACTAGCGGGGGGGAGCTCCTACAATGAGCAGTTCTTC
CASSSGLAGGSSYNEQFF
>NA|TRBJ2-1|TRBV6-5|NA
TGTGCCAGCAGTTACGGGGTTCTCAATGAGCAGTTCTTC
CASSYGVLNEQFF
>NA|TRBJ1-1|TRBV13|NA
TGTGCCAGCAGCCAATTTGGCAGGGAAAGTGAAGCTTTCTTT
CASSQFGRESEAFF
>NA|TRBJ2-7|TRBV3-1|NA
TGTGCCAGCAGCCACGCCGACAGACGGGGGACCTTTATGTACGAGCAGTACTTC
CASSHADRRGTFMYEQYF
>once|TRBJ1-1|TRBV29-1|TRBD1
TGCAGCGTAGAAATGCCCGGACAGGGGTTTGGAGCTTTCTTT
CSVEMPGQGFGAFF
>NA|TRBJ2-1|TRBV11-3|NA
TGTGCCAGCAGCTCGCCCTCTTTTGGGCAGTTCTTC
CASSSPSFGQFF
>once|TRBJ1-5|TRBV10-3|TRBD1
TGTGCCATCAGTGGTGGGGACAGGGGGTATAACAATCAGCCCCAGCATTTT
CAISGGDRGYNNQPQHF
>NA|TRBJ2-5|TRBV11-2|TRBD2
TGTGCCAGCAGCTTAAGGGGACTAGCTGACCAAGAGACCCAGTACTTC
CASSLRGLADQETQYF
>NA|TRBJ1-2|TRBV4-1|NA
TGCGCCAGCAGCCAAAATTCCAGGGACTATGGCTACACCTTC
CASSQNSRDYGYTF
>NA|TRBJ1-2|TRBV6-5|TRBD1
TGTGCCAGCAGTTACTCACCAATAAAACCGGGACAGGGACCATTTTATGGCTACACCTTC
CASSYSPIKPGQGPFYGYTF
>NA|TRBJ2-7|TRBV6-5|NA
TGTGCCAGCAGTTACTCGTTTGGGCAGGACGTGTACGAGCAGTACTTC
CASSYSFGQDVYEQYF
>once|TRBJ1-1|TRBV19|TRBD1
TGTGCCAGTACGTCCCGACAGGGGCGCGTTTCTGAAGCTTTCTTT
CASTSRQGRVSEAFF
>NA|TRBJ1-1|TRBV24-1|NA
TGTGCCACCAGTGATGGGCGGACTGAAGCTTTCTTT
CATSDGRTEAFF
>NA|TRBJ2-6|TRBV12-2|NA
TGTGCAAGTCGCTACGTGGGCACACAAAGTCGGGCCAACGTCCTGACTTTC
CASRYVGTQSRANVLTF
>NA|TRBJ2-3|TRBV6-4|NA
TGTGCCAGCAGTGACTCAGCTCCTATTATGGATACGCAGTATTTT
CASSDSAPIMDTQYF
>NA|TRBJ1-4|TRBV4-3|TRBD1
TGCGCCAGCAGCCAGGGTACCGGGACAGGGTACACAAAACTGTTTTTT
CASSQGTGTGYTKLFF
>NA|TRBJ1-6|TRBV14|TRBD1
TGTGCCAGCAGCCAAGACAGGGGGCTTAGAAATTCACCCCTCCACTTT
CASSQDRGLRNSPLHF
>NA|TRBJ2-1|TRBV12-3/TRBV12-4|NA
TGTTCAAGCTGCCCCTCCTACAATGAGCAGTTCTTC
CSSCPSYNEQFF
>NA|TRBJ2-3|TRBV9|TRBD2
TGTGCCAGCAGCGTATCGCCTAGCGGGAGAGGTGGCACAGATACGCAGTATTTT
CASSVSPSGRGGTDTQYF
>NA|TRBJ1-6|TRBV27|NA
TGTGCCAGCGACGGGGGGGAACAAGGTTCACCCCCCCACTTT
CASDGGEQGSPPHF